This T cell receptor (beta chain) derives from a study of prognosis after radiotherapy for stage I lung cancer. Study-wide background: The enrollment of patients with stage I non-small cell lung cancer occurred between early 2018 and 2019. Median age was about 78 years (roughly 53 to 90) among 10 to 15 men and roughly 6 women. Study results and limitations: Among expanded TCR clones, tumor specificity was not determined.

There are 13 residues in the CDR3. Germline lookup yields CDR1 MNHEY and CDR2 SVGEGT. By two-round multiplex PCR, the TCR beta CDR3 was amplified from genomic DNA. Specific primers for each TRBV and TRBJ gene were what first-round PCR used. TCRdb independently ran MiXCR on the multiplex PCR reads; one entry per CDR3 protein. The sample has around 26,000 distinct CDR3 sequences; about 30% are singletons. This clonotype was recorded a few times. Its matching antigen is unknown. One end of the junction varies from germline; a read error may be responsible. This TCR derives from a donor over 45 with non-small cell lung cancer. Sample: PBMCs, taken before or after stereotactic body radiation therapy (not recorded which). J is TRBJ1-5 and V is TRBV6-2 or TRBV6-3, with a weak D call TRBD1 (5 bases). DNA of the CDR3: TGTGCCAGCAGTAGGGGCAGCTATCAGCCCCTGCATTTT. Translating it yields CASSRGSYQPLHF.